The sequence of this T cell receptor (beta chain) was determined in a study of shared clonotypes between healthy human individuals. As for the study in general: The people who gave samples were a couple of women and a few men aged 18 to 49.

Naive CD8 cells comprised CD45RO-negative, CCR7-positively selected cells, excluding terminally differentiated effector memory CD45RA+ cells. Generated by immunoSEQ multiplex PCR, the TCRdb table keeps only in-frame clones and is missing some. The data hold about 2 million clones, with 85% to 95% observed a single time. Whole-study findings and limits: What naive subsets generally showed was a larger estimated richness than memory subsets showed. Of the naive CD4 clonotypes, around 4.9% were shared across several donors.

The CDR3 extends over 14 amino acids. From germline, CDR1 is MDHEN and CDR2 SYDVKM. With 5 bases clipped from V and 0 bases from J, the junction kept 3 bases outside the gene matches. In regard to this clone: Its antigen is unknown. In the same sample, other DNA sequences code for this CDR3.

This TCR came from a man aged 18 to 30 in good health. Source material: naive CD8+ T cells sorted from blood. The chain combines TRBV28 with TRBJ2-7; 8 nucleotides align to TRBD1. DNA of the CDR3: TGTGCCAGCAGTCTGACAGGGGCCTCCTACGAGCAGTACTTC. Translation gives CASSLTGASYEQYF.